The 9 T cell receptor beta chains given below trace back to one sample, sequenced in a study of blood T cell repertoires in COVID-19. TCRdb's table, derived via immunoSEQ multiplex PCR, lists solely in-frame clones and lacks some. The sample carries about 94,000 clones, roughly 80% recorded once. Sequencing used peripheral blood. The origin of the receptors is a man between 60 and 75 years old with acute or convalescent COVID-19.

This clone was observed once. The V call is TRBV19, the J call TRBJ2-7; TRBD1 agrees at 9 bases. V lost 6 bases to trimming and J lost 4 bases; unmatched junction nucleotides: 1. The CDR3 is made up of 12 amino acids. Germline values: CDR1 LNHDA, CDR2 SQIVND (reference sequence). The CDR3 DNA reads as TGTGCCAGTAGCGACAGGGGGTACGAGCAGTACTTC. It codes for CASSDRGYEQYF.

There are a few counts of this clone. The chain combines TRBV6-6 with TRBJ1-2, with D tentatively TRBD1 (5 bases). V shed 6 bases and J shed 3 bases, with 8 bases lying between them. Germline V CDR1 and CDR2: MNHNY, SVGAGI (reference sequence). This CDR3 spans 12 amino acids. The CDR3 coding sequence is TGTGCCAGCAGCAGGGAGGACTATGGCTACACCTTC. It encodes CASSREDYGYTF.

CDR3 sequence (DNA): TGTGCCAGCAGCCAAAATGTGGGCTCGAACACTGAAGCTTTCTTT. Translated, it gives CASSQNVGSNTEAFF. V usage is TRBV3-1 (or the pseudogene TRBV3-2) and J usage is TRBJ1-1; no reliable D call. CDR3 length: 15 residues. Looked up from germline, CDR1 is LGHDT and CDR2 is YNNKEL (reference sequence). Trimming shortened V by 2 bases and J by 1 base, and 11 bases separated the two germline ends.

This clone was detected a few times. The chain is built from TRBV10-3 and TRBJ1-4; the match to TRBD1 covers 9 bases. This CDR3 spans 15 amino acids. Germline V CDR1 and CDR2: ENHRY, SYGVKD. Trimming at V came to 3 bases and at J to 4 bases, leaving 3 bases not matched to a gene. CDR3 bases: TGTGCCATCAGTGATCCGGGACAGGGTAATGAAAAACTGTTTTTT. It translates to CAISDPGQGNEKLFF.

The chain has TRBV13 and TRBJ2-5; 9 nucleotides line up with TRBD1. Germline CDR1 is PRHDT and CDR2 is FYEKMQ (reference sequence). This CDR3 comprises 14 residues. Germline trimming cut 4 bases from V and 7 bases from J; bases unmatched to any gene: 7. As DNA, the CDR3 is TGTGCCAGCAGCTCCCGACAGGGGGACGGGACCCAGTACTTC. Encoded protein: CASSSRQGDGTQYF.

The chain links TRBV7-8 to TRBJ2-7; 8 bases are shared with TRBD2. V lost 2 bases, J lost 0 bases, and 6 bases stayed unmatched. There are 16 residues in the CDR3. Germline loops: CDR1 SGHVS, CDR2 FQNEAQ. Here the CDR3 DNA reads TGTGCCAGCAGCTTAACTAGCGGCAGGAGCTCCTACGAGCAGTACTTC. Translation gives CASSLTSGRSSYEQYF.

The J gene is TRBJ2-3, the V gene TRBV11-2, with D maybe TRBD2 (7 bases). There are 13 residues in the CDR3. V dropped 3 bases and J dropped 9 bases, with 13 bases sitting between them. Germline V gene data show CDR1 as SGHAT and CDR2 as FQNNGV. CDR3 residues: CASSLGGQGTQYF. For the CDR3, the DNA is TGTGCCAGCAGCTTGGGGGGGCAGGGAACGCAGTATTTT. Using reference TRBV11-2 and TRBJ2-3 for the parts outside the CDR3, the full variable domain is EAGVAQSPRYKIIEKRQSVAFWCNPISGHATLYWYQQILGQGPKLLIQFQNNGVVDDSQLPKDRFSAERLKGVDSTLKIQPAKLEDSAVYLCASSLGGQGTQYFGPGTRLTVL.

CDR3 nucleotides: TGTGCCAGCAGCCCAAGGACAGGGGTTAATTCACCCCTCCACTTT. Protein product: CASSPRTGVNSPLHF. The V gene is TRBV7-9, the J gene TRBJ1-6, with TRBD1 matching 9 bases. J was trimmed by 6 bases and V by 5 bases; bases with no gene match: 5. Germline loops: CDR1 SEHNR, CDR2 FQNEAQ (reference sequence). The CDR3 is 15 residues long.

The V gene is TRBV6-1, the J gene TRBJ2-2, with 8 bases identical to TRBD2. The CDR3 has 15 amino acids. V dropped 1 base and J dropped 6; count of bases not matched to a gene: 4. Germline V lookup: CDR1 MNHNS, CDR2 SASEGT. CDR3 DNA sequence: TGTGCCAGCAGTGAAGGAAGCGGGGGACCCGGGGAGCTGTTTTTT. Translated: CASSEGSGGPGELFF.